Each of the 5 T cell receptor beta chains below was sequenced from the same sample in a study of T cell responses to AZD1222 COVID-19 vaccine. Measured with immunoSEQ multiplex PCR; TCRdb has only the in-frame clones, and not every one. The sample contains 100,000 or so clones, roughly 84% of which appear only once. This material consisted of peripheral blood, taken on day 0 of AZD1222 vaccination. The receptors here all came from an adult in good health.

The CDR3 region is CASSLEGTSGRYEQYF. The CDR3 bases are TGTGCCAGCAGCTTAGAAGGGACTAGCGGGAGATACGAGCAGTACTTC. J is TRBJ2-7 and V is TRBV7-9; 14 bases agree with TRBD2. CDR1 and CDR2 from the germline V gene are SEHNR and FQNEAQ (reference sequence). The V and J ends lost 1 base and 4 bases, in that order; junction bases with no gene match: 3. The CDR3 contains 16 residues.

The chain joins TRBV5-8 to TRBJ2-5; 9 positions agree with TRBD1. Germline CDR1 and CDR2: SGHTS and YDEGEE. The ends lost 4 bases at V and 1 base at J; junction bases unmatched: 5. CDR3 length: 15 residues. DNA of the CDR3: TGTGCCAGCAGCCCCTGGACAGGGGTCCAAGAGACCCAGTACTTC. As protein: CASSPWTGVQETQYF.

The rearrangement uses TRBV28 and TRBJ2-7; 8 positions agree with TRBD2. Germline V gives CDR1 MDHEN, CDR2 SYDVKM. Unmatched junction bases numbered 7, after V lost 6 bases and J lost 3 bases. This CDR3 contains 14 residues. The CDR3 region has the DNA TGTGCCAGCAGCTCCAGCGGGAGTCTCTACGAGCAGTACTTC. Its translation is CASSSSGSLYEQYF.

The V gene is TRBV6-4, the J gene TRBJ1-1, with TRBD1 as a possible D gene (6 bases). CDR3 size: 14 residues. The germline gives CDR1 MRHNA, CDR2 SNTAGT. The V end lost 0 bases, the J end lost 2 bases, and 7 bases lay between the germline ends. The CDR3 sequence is CASSDSDSNTEAFF. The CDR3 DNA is TGTGCCAGCAGTGACTCGGACAGCAACACTGAAGCTTTCTTT.

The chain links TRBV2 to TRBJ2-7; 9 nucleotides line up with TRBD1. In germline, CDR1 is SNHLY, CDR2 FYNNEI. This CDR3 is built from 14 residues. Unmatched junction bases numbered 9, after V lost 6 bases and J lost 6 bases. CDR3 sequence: CASSGGQGWREQYF. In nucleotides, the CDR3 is TGTGCCAGCAGCGGGGGACAGGGTTGGCGCGAGCAGTACTTC.